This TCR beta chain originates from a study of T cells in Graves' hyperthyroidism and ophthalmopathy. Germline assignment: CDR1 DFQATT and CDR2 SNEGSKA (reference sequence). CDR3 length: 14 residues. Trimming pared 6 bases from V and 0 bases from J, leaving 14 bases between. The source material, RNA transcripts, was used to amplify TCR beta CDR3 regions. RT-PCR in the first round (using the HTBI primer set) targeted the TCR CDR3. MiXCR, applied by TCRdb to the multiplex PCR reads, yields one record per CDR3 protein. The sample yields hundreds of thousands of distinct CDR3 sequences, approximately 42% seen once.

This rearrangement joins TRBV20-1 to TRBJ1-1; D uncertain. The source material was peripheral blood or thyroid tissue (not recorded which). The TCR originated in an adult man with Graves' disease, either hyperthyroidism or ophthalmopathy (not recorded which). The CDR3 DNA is TGCAGTGCGAAGGCCGGGGTGATGAACACTGAAGCTTTCTTT. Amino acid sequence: CSAKAGVMNTEAFF.